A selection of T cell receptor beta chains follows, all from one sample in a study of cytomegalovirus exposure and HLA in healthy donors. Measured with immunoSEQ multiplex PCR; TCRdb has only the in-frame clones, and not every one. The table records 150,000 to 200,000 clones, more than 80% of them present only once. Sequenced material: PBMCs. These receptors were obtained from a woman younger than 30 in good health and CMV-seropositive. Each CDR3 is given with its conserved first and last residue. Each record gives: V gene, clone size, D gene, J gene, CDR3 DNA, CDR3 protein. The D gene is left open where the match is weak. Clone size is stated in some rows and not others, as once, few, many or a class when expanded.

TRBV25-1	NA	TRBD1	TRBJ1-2	TGTGCCAGCAGTGTCCCGGGACAGGGGGCAGGCTACACCTTC	CASSVPGQGAGYTF
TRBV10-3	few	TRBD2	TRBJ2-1	TGTGCCATCAGCGAAAGCGGGGCAGGGTGGGATGAGCAGTTCTTC	CAISESGAGWDEQFF
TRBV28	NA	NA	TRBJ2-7	TGTGCCAGCAGTTTAGGGCAGACCTACGAGCAGTACTTC	CASSLGQTYEQYF
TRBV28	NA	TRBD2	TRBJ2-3	TGTGCCAGCAGACTTAGCGGGGGGCCAGATACGCAGTATTTT	CASRLSGGPDTQYF
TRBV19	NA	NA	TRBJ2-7	TGTGCCAGTAGTACCGACTTGGGGCGCGAGCAGTACTTC	CASSTDLGREQYF
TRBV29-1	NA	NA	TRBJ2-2	TGCAGCGCCTTTAGAAACACCGGGGAGCTGTTTTTT	CSAFRNTGELFF
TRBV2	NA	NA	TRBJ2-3	TGTGCCAGCAGTGATGTTAGCGGCGGAGATACGCAGTATTTT	CASSDVSGGDTQYF
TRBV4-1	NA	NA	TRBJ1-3	TGCGCCAGCAGCCAGCCGGGGATGTCTGGAAACACCATATATTTT	CASSQPGMSGNTIYF
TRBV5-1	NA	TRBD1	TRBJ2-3	TGCGCCAGCAGCTGGGGGGGACAGGGAAAAGATACGCAGTATTTT	CASSWGGQGKDTQYF
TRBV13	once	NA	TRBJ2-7	TGTGCCAGCAGCTTCGGGGGTAGGTCCTACGAGCAGTACTTC	CASSFGGRSYEQYF
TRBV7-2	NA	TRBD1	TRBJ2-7	TGTGCCAGCAGCCCCGGGACAGGTTTCTACGAGCAGTACTTC	CASSPGTGFYEQYF
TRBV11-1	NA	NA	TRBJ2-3	TGTGCCAGCAAACGAGGACAGCGAAGCACAGATACGCAGTATTTT	CASKRGQRSTDTQYF
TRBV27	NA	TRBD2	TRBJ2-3	TGTGCCAGCACCTCCCTGACTAGCGGGGGCACAGATACGCAGTATTTT	CASTSLTSGGTDTQYF
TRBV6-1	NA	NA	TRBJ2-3	TGTGCCAGCAACAGGGGCGGGGGGTATACGCAGTATTTT	CASNRGGGYTQYF
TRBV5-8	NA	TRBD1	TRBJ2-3	TGTGCCAGCAGCTTGTGGGGACAGGACCTCACAGATACGCAGTATTTT	CASSLWGQDLTDTQYF
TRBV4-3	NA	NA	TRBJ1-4	TGCGCCAGCAGCCGAAACAGGGTCGGTGAAAAACTGTTTTTT	CASSRNRVGEKLFF
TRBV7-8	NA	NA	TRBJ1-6	TGTGCCAGCAGCTCGCTAACAGGTGTGGGCTCACCCCTCCACTTT	CASSSLTGVGSPLHF
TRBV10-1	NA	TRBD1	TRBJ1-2	TGCGCCAGCCGAGTATGCACCGGGACAGGTGATAACTATGGCTACACCTTC	CASRVCTGTGDNYGYTF
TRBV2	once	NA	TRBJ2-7	TGTGCCAGCAGTGACGGTGGGCGTCTGTGGGAGCAGTACTTC	CASSDGGRLWEQYF
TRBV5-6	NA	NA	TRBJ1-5	TGTGCCAGCAGCTTTTCGGATCAGCCCCAGCATTTT	CASSFSDQPQHF
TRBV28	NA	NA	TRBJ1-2	TGTGCCAGCAGTTTCGAAAAGGGAGGAAACTATGGCTACACCTTC	CASSFEKGGNYGYTF
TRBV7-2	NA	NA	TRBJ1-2	TGTGCCAGCAGCTTACAGGCCGGACAGAACTATGGCTACACCTTC	CASSLQAGQNYGYTF
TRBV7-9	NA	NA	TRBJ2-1	TGTGCCAGCAGCTTAGTTGGCAGCTCCTACAATGAGCAGTTCTTC	CASSLVGSSYNEQFF
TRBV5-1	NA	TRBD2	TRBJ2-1	TGCGCCAGCAGCTTGGCCGGGACTAGCGGGGGACGGGATGAGCAGTTCTTC	CASSLAGTSGGRDEQFF
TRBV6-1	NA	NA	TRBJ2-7	TGTGCCAGCTCCTACTCCCCCCGGGGTTACGAGCAGTACTTC	CASSYSPRGYEQYF
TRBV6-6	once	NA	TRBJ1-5	TGTGCCAGCAGTTTTGGGGAGCGGTATAGCAATCAGCCCCAGCATTTT	CASSFGERYSNQPQHF
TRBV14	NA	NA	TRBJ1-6	TGTGCCAGCAGCCAAGGTGGCCTGCAGTCCTTCTTTTATAATTCACCCCTCCACTTT	CASSQGGLQSFFYNSPLHF
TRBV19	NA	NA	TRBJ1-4	TGTGCCAGTAGGTCCACGTGGCAGGGTAATGAAAAACTGTTTTTT	CASRSTWQGNEKLFF
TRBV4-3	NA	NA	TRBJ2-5	TGCGCCAGCAGCCAAGTAGCGGTTGGGGGTGAGACCCAGTACTTC	CASSQVAVGGETQYF
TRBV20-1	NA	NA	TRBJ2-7	TGCAGTGCTAGTCGCGGGTACGAGCAGTACTTC	CSASRGYEQYF
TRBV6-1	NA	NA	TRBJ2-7	TGTGCCACCCAAACAATCAGGGGAGTCTACGAGCAGTACTTC	CATQTIRGVYEQYF
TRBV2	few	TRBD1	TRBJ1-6	TGTGCCAGCAGTCCGGACAGGGGGCGAGGAGGTTCACCCCTCCACTTT	CASSPDRGRGGSPLHF
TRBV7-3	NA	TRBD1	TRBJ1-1	TGTGCCAGCAGCCCGGGGCCAGGGGGGACTGAAGCTTTCTTT	CASSPGPGGTEAFF
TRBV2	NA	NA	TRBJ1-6	TGTGCCAGCAGGCCGGAGAATAATTCACCCCTCCACTTT	CASRPENNSPLHF
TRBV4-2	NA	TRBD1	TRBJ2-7	TGTGCCAGCAGCCAAGGGGACAGGGGTCCCTACGAGCAGTACTTC	CASSQGDRGPYEQYF
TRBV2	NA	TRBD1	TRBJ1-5	TGTGCCAGCAGGGGACAGGGGCAAGGCAATCAGCCCCAGCATTTT	CASRGQGQGNQPQHF
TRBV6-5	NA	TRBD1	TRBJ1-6	TGTGCCAGCAGCCAGGGGGATGGGGGGCATTCACCCCTCCACTTT	CASSQGDGGHSPLHF
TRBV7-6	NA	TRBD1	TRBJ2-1	TGTGCCAGCAGCCCTCGGGACAGCGCGTGGAGTAATGAGCAGTTCTTC	CASSPRDSAWSNEQFF
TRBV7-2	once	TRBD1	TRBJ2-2	TGTGCCAGCAGCTCGGACAGGGCGGCTAACGGGGAGCTGTTTTTT	CASSSDRAANGELFF
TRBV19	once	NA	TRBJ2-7	TGTGCCAGTAGTATAGGGCCCCGAGGCTCCTACGAGCAGTACTTC	CASSIGPRGSYEQYF
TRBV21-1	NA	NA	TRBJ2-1	TGTGCCAGCAGCCCGGACAGGGTGAGTGAGCAGTTCTTC	CASSPDRVSEQFF
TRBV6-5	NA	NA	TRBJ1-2	TGTGCCAGCAGTTACTCCGGTCTGCCAGGCTACACCTTC	CASSYSGLPGYTF
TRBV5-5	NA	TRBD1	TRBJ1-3	TGTGCCAGCAGCTCTGAATTGATGAGACAGGGGACCGGAAACACCATATATTTT	CASSSELMRQGTGNTIYF
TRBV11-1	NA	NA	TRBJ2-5	TGTGCCAGCAGCTTAGACAGGGAAAACCAGTACTTC	CASSLDRENQYF
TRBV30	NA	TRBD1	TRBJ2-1	TGTGCCTGGAGTTTCAAATGGGACAGGGGGCCCCACAATGAGCAGTTCTTC	CAWSFKWDRGPHNEQFF
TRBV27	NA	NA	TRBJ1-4	TGTGCCAGCAGTTTGGCGGCTAATGAAAAACTGTTTTTT	CASSLAANEKLFF
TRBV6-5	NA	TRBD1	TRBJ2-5	TGTGCCAGCACCCGACAGGGGGCTTTGGAGACCCAGTACTTC	CASTRQGALETQYF